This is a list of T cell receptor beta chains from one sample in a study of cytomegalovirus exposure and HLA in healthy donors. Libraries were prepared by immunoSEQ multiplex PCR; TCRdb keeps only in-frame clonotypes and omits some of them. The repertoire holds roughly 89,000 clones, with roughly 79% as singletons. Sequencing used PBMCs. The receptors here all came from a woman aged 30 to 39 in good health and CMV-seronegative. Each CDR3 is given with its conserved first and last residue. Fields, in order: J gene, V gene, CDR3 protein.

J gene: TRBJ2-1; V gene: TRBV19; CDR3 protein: CASIGGGLKMNEQFF
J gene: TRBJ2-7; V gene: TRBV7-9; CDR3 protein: CASSPRGLAGGEQYF
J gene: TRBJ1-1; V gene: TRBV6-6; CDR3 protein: CASREQGTSEAFF
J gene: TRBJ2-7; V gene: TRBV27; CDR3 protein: CASSKGRKGTSGRAFYEQYF
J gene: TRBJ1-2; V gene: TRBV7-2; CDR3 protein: CASSPGTVGIDGYTF
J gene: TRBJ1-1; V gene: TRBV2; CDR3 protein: CASPPAEEFAFF
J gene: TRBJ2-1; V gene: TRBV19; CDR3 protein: CASIRGLAGGIQEQFF
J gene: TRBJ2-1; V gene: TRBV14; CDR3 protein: CASSLQGGASYNEQFF
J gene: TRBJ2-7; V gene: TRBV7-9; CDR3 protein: CSSSSDRPLYEQYF
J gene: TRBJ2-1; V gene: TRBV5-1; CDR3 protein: CASSLAGLAGGSDEQFF
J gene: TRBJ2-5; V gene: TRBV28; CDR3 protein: CASIRDRGQETQYF
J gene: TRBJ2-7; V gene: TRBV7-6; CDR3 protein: CASSLEESSYEQYF
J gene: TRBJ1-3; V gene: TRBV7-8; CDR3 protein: CASSPQGASGNTIYF
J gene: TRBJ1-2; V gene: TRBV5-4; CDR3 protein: CASTKLGEAGWNYGYTF
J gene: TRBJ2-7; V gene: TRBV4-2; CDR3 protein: CASSRPSTSAYEQYF
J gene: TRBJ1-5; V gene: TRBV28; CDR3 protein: CASSSQGQPQHF
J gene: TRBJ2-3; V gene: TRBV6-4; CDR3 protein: CASSATGPADTQYF
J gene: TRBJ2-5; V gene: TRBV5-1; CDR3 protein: CASSLVQGARETQYF
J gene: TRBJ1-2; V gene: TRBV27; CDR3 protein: CASSSLWTGNYGYTF
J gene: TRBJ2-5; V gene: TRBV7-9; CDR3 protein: CASSESGTHQETQYF
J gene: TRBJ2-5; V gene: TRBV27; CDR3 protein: CASSLEAERFQETQYF
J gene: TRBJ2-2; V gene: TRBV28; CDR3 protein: CASSLRTVGELFF
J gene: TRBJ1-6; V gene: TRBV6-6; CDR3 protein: CASSPGTVYNSPLHF
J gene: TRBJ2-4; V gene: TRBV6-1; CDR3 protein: CASSEFSDSTHKNIQYF
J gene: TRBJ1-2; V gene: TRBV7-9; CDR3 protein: CSSSLSTGGQDGYTF
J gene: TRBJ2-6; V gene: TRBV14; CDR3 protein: CASSQVLWAGANVLTF
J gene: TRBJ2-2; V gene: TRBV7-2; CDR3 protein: CASSFSGGTTNTGELFF
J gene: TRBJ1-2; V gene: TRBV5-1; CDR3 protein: CASSYGQGGSNYGYTF
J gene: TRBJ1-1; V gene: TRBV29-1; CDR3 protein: CSVSDRNTEAFF
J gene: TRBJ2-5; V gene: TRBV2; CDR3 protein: CASSPGQGGETQYF
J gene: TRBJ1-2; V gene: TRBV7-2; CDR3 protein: CASSLDATGGAYGYTF
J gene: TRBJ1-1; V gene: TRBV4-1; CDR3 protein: CASSQEGAAQRGTEAFF
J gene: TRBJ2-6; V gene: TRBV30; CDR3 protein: CAWHWGEGANVLTF
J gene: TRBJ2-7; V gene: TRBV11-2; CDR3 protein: CASSLVGGSYEQYF
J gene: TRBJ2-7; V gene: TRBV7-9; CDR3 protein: CSSSLVGGGTYEQYF
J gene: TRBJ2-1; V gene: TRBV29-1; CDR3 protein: CSVDGLAGGLSSYNEQFF
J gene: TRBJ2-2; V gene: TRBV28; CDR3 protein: CASSLSDRGNGELFF